This T cell receptor beta chain was identified in a study of blood T cell repertoires in COVID-19 (dated by TCRdb to 2019 to 2021). Regarding the complete study: The collaborator samples originated in the United States, Italy and Spain and spanned the acute and convalescent phases of COVID-19. The prospective study material was composed of cDNA or gDNA derived from T cells, B-cell-depleted T cells, or PBMCs. Subjects who had been exposed to COVID-19, were actively infected with it, or had recovered from it provided the deeply sampled blood TCRbeta repertoires that made up the dataset. The repertoires were made available in a free public database intended to serve as a resource for research on the immune response to SARS-CoV-2. Samples were obtained from the ongoing ImmuneRACE study (first 160 participants) and from over a thousand subjects provided by 6 global collaborators. A de-identified subject ID, COVID-19 status, age in years and sex were almost always included in the sample metadata. Where available, HLA class I and class II types were taken from metadata supplied by the sample provider and were not determined by assay-based typing.

Whole blood was collected in K2EDTA tubes by collaborating institutions according to the institutions' own protocols. For TCRbeta analysis, collaborators shipped samples as frozen whole blood, isolated PBMCs, or DNA extracted from either of those sample types. TCRbeta CDR3 regions were amplified from genomic DNA using the immunoSEQ Assay, a bias-controlled multiplex PCR. Under the source paper's analysis protocol: The number of nucleated cells in each sample was estimated from the amplification of reference gene primers within the assay. To quantify the absolute abundance of each unique TCRbeta CDR3 rearrangement, sequence reads were collapsed and filtered. Productive Simpson clonality was computed per sample as the square root of Simpson's diversity index over productive rearrangements. In TCRdb, the immuneACCESS table is reduced to in-frame sequences with V and J assigned. These tables do not hold every clone; where another copy was compared, an unresolved V gene accounts for under half, and the others remain unexplained. D and trimming were read from the DNA, whereas the V and J calls and clone size are those reported in that table. Within this sample are 80,000 or so clones, with around 83% of them counted one time only. The ten top clones hold roughly 9% of the sample.

About this clone itself: Its specific antigen is unknown. The junction does not match germline at one end; this may be a read error.

Overall results and qualifications from the work: Clinical and demographic metadata were provided uncurated, with the amount varying by source and participant.

This clonotype was sampled from a human donor in a cohort sampled during active COVID-19. Sequencing input: peripheral blood.

CDR3 region: CASSQIPGGTGAF. The nucleotide sequence is TGCGCCAGCAGCCAAATCCCCGGGGGGACAGGGGCTTTC. The sequence is built from TRBV4-1 and TRBJ1-2, and TRBD1 matches 10 of the central bases. CDR1 and CDR2, looked up from the germline V gene, are MGHRA and YSYEKL. There are 13 amino acids in the CDR3, from cysteine to phenylalanine inclusive. The retained sequence is limited to the CDR3, 39 bases, with the frame set at the first base.